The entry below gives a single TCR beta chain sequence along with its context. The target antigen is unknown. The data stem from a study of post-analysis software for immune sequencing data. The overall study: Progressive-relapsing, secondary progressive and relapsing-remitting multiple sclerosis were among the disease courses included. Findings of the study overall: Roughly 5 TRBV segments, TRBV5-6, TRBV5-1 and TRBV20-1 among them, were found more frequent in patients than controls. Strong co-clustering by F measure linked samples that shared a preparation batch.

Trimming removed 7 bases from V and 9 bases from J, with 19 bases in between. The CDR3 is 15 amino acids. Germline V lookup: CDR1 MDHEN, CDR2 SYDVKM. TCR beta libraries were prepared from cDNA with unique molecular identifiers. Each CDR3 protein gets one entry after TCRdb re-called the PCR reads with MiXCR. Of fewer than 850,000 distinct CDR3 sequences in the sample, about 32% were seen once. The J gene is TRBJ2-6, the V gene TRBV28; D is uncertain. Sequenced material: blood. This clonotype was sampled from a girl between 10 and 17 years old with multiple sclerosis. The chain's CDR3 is CASTPGTESGNVLTF. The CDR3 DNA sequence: TGTGCCAGCACCCCAGGAACAGAGTCGGGCAACGTCCTGACTTTC.